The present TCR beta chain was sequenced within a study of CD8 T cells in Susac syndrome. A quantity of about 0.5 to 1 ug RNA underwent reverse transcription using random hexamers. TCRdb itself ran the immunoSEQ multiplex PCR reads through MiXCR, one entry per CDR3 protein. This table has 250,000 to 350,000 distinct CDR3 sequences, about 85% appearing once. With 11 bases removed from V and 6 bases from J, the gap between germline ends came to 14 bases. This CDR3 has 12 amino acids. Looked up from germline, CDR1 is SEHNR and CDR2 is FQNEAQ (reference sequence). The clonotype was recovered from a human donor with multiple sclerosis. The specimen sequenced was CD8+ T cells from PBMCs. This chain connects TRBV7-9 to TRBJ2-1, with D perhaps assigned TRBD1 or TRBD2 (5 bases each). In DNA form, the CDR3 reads TGTGCCGTTGCACGGGACGCCAATGAGCAGTTCTTC. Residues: CAVARDANEQFF.